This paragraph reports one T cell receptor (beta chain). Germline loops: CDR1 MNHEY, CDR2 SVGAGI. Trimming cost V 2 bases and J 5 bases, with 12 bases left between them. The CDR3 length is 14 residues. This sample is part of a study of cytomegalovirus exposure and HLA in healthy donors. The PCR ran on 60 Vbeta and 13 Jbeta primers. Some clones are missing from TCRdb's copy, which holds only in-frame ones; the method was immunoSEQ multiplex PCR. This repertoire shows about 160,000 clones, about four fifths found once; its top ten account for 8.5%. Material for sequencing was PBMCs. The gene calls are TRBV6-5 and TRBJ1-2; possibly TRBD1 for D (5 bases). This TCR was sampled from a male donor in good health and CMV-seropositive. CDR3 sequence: CASSYSGAPYGYTF. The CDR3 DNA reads TGTGCCAGCAGTTACAGCGGGGCCCCTTATGGCTACACCTTC.